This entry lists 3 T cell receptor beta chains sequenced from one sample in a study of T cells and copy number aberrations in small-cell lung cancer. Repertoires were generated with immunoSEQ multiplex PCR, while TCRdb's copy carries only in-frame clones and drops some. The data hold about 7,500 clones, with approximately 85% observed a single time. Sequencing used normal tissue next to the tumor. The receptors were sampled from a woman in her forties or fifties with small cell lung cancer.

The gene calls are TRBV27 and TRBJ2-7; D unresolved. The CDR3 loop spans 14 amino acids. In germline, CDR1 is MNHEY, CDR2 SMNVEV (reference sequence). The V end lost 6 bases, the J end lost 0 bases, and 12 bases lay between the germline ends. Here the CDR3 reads CASRGSTYSYEQYF. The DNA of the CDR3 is TGTGCCAGCAGGGGTTCAACGTACTCCTACGAGCAGTACTTC.

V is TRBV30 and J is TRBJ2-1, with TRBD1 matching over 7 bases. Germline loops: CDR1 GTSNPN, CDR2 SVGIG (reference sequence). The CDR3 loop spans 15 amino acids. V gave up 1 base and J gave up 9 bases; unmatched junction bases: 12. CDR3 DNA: TGTGCCTGGAGTGAAAAGGGGGCGCGGGCTGGTGAGCAGTTCTTC. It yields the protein CAWSEKGARAGEQFF.

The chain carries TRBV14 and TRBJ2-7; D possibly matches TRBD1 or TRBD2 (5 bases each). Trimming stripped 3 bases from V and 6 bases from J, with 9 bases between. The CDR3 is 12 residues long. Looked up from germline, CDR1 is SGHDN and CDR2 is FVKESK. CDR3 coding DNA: TGTGCCAGCAGCCACCCGGGGACCGAGCAGTACTTC. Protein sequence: CASSHPGTEQYF. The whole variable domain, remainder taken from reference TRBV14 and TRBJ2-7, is EAGVTQFPSHSVIEKGQTVTLRCDPISGHDNLYWYRRVMGKEIKFLLHFVKESKQDESGMPNNRFLAERTGGTYSTLKVQPAELEDSGVYFCASSHPGTEQYFGPGTRLTVT.